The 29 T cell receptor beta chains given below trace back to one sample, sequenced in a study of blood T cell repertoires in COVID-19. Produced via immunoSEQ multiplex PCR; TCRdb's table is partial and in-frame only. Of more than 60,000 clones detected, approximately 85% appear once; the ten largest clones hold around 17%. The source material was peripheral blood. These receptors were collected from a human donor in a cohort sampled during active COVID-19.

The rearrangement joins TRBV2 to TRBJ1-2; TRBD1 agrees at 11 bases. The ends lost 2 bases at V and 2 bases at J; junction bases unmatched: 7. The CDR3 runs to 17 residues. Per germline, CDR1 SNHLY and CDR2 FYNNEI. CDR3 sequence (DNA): TGTGCCAGCAGTGAAACGAGGGGACAGGGGGTGAACTATGGCTACACCTTC. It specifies CASSETRGQGVNYGYTF.

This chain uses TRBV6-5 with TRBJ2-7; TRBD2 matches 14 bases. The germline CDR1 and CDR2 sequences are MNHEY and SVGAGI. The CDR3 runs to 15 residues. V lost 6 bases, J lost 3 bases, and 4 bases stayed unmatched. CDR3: CASRRGLAGVYEQYF. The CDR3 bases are TGTGCCAGCAGGAGGGGACTAGCGGGGGTCTACGAGCAGTACTTC.

As DNA, the CDR3 is TGTGCCAGCAGCTTATCTAGCGGCCGCCCGTCCTACAATGAGCAGTTCTTC. It codes for CASSLSSGRPSYNEQFF. V and J are TRBV11-2 and TRBJ2-1; 7 bases line up with TRBD2. With 2 bases clipped from V and 1 base from J, the junction kept 8 bases outside the gene matches. Germline V lookup: CDR1 SGHAT, CDR2 FQNNGV. The CDR3 is 17 amino acids.

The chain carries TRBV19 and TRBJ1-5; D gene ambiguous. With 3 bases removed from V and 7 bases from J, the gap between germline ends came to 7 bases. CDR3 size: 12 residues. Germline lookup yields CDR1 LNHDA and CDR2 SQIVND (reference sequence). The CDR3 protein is CASSIPGQPQHF. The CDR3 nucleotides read TGTGCCAGTAGTATTCCGGGGCAGCCCCAGCATTTT.

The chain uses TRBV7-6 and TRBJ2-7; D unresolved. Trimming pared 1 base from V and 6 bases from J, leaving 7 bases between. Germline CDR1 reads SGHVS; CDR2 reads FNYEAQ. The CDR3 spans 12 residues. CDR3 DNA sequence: TGTGCCAGCAGCTTAGGACCAGGCGAGCAGTACTTC. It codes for CASSLGPGEQYF. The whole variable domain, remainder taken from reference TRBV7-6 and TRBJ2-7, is GAGVSQSPRYKVTKRGQDVALRCDPISGHVSLYWYRQALGQGPEFLTYFNYEAQQDKSGLPNDRFSAERPEGSISTLTIQRTEQRDSAMYRCASSLGPGEQYFGPGTRLTVT.

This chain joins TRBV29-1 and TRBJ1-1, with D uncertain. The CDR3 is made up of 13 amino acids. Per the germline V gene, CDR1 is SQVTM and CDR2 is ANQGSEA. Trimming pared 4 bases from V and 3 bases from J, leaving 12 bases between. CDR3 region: CSVAIRGDTEAFF. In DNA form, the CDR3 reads TGCAGCGTTGCAATCCGGGGAGACACTGAAGCTTTCTTT.

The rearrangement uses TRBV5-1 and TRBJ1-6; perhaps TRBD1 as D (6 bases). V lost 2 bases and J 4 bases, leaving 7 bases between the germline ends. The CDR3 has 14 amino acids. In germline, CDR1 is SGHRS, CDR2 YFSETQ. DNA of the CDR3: TGCGCCAGCAGCTTTGGACAGTATAATTCACCCCTCCACTTT. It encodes CASSFGQYNSPLHF.

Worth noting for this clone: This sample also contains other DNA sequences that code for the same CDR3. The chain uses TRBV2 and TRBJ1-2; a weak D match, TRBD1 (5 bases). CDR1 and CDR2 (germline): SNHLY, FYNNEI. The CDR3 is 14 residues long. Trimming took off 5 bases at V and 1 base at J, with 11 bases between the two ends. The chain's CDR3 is CASSLTGLNYGYTF. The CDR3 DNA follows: TGTGCCAGCAGTCTTACAGGTCTTAACTATGGCTACACCTTC. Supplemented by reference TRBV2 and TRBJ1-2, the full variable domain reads EPEVTQTPSHQVTQMGQEVILRCVPISNHLYFYWYRQILGQKVEFLVSFYNNEISEKSEIFDDQFSVERPDGSNFTLKIRSTKLEDSAMYFCASSLTGLNYGYTFGSGTRLTVV.

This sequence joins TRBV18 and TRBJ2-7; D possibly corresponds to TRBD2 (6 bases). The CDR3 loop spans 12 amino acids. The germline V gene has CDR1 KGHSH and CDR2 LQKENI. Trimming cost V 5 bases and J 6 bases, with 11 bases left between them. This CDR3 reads CASSSNGGEQYF. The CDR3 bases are TGTGCCAGCTCATCAAACGGGGGCGAGCAGTACTTC.

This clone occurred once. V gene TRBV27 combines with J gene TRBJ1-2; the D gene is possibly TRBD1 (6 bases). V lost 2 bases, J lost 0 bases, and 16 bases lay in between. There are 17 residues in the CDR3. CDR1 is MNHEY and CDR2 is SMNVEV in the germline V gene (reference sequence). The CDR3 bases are TGTGCCAGCAGTTTAAAAGGGGACATACCCTCTAACTATGGCTACACCTTC. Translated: CASSLKGDIPSNYGYTF.

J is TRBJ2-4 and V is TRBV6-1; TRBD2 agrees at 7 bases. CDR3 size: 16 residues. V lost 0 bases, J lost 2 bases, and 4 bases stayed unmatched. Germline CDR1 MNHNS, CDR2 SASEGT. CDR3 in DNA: TGTGCCAGCAGTGAAGCTGCCGGGGGGACCAAAAACATTCAGTACTTC. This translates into CASSEAAGGTKNIQYF.

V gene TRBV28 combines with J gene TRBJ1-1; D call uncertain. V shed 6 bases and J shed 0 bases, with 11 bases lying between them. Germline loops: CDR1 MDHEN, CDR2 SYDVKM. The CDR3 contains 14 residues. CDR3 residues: CASRIQYMNTEAFF. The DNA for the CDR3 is TGTGCCAGCAGGATACAGTACATGAACACTGAAGCTTTCTTT.

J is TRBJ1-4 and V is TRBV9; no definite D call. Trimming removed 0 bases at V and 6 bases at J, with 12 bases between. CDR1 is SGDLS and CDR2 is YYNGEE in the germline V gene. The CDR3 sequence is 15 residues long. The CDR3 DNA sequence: TGTGCCAGCAGCGTAGGTGGTCCGCTAGATGAAAAACTGTTTTTT. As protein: CASSVGGPLDEKLFF.

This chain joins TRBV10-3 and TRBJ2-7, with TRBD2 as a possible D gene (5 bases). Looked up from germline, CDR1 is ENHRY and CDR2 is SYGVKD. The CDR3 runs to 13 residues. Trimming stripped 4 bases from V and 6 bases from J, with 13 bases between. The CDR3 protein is CAISGVPEGEQYF. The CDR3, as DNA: TGTGCCATCAGTGGGGTCCCCGAGGGCGAGCAGTACTTC.

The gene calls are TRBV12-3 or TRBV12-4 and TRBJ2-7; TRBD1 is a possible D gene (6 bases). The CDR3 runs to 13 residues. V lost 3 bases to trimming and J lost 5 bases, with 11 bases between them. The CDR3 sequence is CASSLVRGDEQYF. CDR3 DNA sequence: TGTGCCAGCAGTTTGGTCAGGGGCGACGAGCAGTACTTC.

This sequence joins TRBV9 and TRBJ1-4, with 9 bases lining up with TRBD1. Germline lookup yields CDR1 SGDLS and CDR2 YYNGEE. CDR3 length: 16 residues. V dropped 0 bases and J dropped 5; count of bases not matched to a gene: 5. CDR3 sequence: CASSVAPTGGNEKLFF. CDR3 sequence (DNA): TGTGCCAGCAGCGTAGCCCCGACAGGGGGGAATGAAAAACTGTTTTTT.

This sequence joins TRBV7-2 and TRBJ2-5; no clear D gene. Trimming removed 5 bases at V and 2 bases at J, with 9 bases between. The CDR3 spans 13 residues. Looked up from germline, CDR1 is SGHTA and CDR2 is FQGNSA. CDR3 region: CASSPGPQETQYF. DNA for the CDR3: TGTGCCAGCAGCCCTGGCCCTCAAGAGACCCAGTACTTC.

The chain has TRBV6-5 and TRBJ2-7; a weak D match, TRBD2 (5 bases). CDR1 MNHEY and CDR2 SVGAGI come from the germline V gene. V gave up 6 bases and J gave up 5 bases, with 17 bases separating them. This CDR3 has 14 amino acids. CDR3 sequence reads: CASRVGDVGNEQYF. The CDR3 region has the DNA TGTGCCAGCAGGGTGGGTGACGTCGGGAACGAGCAGTACTTC.

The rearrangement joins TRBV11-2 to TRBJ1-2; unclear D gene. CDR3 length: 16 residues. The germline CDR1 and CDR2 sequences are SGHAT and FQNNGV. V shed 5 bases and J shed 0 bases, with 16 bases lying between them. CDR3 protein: CASSPSLVATNYGYTF. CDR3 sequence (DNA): TGTGCCAGCAGCCCTAGTCTTGTCGCAACTAACTATGGCTACACCTTC.

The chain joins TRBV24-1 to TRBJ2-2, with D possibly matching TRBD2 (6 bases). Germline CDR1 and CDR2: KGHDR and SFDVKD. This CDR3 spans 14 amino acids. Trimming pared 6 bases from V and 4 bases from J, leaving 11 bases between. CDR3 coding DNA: TGTGCCACCAGTTCAGCGGGTCGCACCGGGGAGCTGTTTTTT. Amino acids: CATSSAGRTGELFF.

As DNA, the CDR3 is TGTGCCAGCAGCCCAGGGGGCAATCAGCCCCAGCATTTT. It codes for CASSPGGNQPQHF. This chain joins TRBV7-9 and TRBJ1-5, with D possibly being TRBD1 (6 bases). There are 13 residues in the CDR3. V gave up 5 bases and J gave up 2 bases, with 7 bases separating them. CDR1 and CDR2 (germline): SEHNR, FQNEAQ (reference sequence).

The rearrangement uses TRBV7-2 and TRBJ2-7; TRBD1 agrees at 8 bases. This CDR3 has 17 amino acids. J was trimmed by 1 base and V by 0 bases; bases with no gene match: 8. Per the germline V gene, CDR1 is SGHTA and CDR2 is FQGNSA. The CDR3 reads CASSLAAGQEGSYEQYF. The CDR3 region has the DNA TGTGCCAGCAGCTTAGCTGCGGGACAGGAGGGGTCCTACGAGCAGTACTTC.

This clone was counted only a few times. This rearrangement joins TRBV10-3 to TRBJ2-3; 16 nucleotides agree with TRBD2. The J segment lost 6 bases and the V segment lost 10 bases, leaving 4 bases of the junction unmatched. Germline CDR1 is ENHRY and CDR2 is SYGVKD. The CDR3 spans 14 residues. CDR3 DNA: TGTGCCACAGGGACTAGCGGGGGGGCGGATACGCAGTATTTT. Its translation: CATGTSGGADTQYF.

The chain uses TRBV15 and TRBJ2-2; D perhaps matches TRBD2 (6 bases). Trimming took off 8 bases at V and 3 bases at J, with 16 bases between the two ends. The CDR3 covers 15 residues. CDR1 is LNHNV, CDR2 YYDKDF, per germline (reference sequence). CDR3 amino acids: CATAWTAGYTGELFF. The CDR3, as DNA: TGTGCCACCGCCTGGACCGCGGGATACACCGGGGAGCTGTTTTTT.

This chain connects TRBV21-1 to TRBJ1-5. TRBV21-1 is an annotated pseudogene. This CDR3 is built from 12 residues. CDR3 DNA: TGTGCCAGCAACAGCGGGGGGCAGCCCCAGCATTTT. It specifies CASNSGGQPQHF.

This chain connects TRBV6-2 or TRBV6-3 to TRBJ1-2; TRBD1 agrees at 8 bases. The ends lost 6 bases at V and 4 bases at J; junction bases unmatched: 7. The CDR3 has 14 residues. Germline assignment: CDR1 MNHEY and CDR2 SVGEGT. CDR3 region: CASSGQGVIYGYTF. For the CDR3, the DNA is TGTGCCAGCAGCGGACAGGGAGTTATCTATGGCTACACCTTC.

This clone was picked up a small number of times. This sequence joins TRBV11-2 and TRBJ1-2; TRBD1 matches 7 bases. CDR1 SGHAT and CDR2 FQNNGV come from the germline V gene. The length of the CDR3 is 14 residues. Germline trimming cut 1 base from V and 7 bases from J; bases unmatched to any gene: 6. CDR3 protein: CASSLGTGSFGYTF. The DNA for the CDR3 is TGTGCCAGCAGCTTAGGGACAGGTAGCTTTGGCTACACCTTC.

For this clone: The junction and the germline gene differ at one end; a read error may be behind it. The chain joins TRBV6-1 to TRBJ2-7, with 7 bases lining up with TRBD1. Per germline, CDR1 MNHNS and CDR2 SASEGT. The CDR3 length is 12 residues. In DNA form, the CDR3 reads TGTGCCAGCAGCGAAGGGGGCGACGAGCAGTACTTC. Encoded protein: CASSEGGDEQYF.

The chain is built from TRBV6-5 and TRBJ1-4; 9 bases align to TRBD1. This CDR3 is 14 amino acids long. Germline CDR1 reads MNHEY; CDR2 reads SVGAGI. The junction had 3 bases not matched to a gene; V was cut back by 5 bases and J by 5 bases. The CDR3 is CASSTGQGNEKLFF. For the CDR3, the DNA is TGTGCCAGCAGTACCGGACAGGGGAATGAAAAACTGTTTTTT.